This T cell receptor beta chain was sequenced for a study of T-cell reconstitution after alpha-beta-depleted transplantation in children (TCRdb year 2016). Study-wide context: The study quantitatively tracked T-cell immune reconstitution after TCRalphabeta/CD19-depleted allogeneic hematopoietic cell transplantation in children using TCR repertoire profiling.

Turning to this clonotype: Its antigen target is currently unknown. No qualities accompany the bases; no much larger clone lies one base away.

Libraries were built with PCR. TCRdb records Illumina HiSeq 2500 as the sequencer. Molecular barcoding was employed in the preparation of TCR libraries, with unique molecular identifiers being used to normalize TCRbeta repertoire quantification. The public reads were reprocessed in TCRdb via fastp at Q25 and MiXCR, keeping in-frame beta chains. Each entry merges the rows of one CDR3 protein and shows their most common DNA and genes. The table for this sample lists about 540,000 distinct CDR3 sequences; around 16% of them were counted only once. The top ten clones comprise 3.3% of the sample. The CDR3 goes from the cysteine to the phenylalanine over 15 residues. The read is trimmed to its CDR3 DNA, 45 bases read in frame from base 1. Ends trimmed: V by 2 bases, J by 7 bases; bases unmatched to a gene: 10. As encoded in the germline V gene, CDR1 is SGHTS while CDR2 is YDEGEE.

The sequence joins TRBV5-8 to TRBJ2-5; TRBD1 fits 8 bases in the junction. The clonotype originates from a human donor who donated a stem cell graft to a child with acute lymphoblastic leukemia. The sequences come from PBMCs from the stem cell graft donor, collected from the stem cell graft. DNA sequence: TGTGCCAGCAGCTTAAGAGGACAGGGTGGGAGGACCCAGTACTTC. It codes for CASSLRGQGGRTQYF.